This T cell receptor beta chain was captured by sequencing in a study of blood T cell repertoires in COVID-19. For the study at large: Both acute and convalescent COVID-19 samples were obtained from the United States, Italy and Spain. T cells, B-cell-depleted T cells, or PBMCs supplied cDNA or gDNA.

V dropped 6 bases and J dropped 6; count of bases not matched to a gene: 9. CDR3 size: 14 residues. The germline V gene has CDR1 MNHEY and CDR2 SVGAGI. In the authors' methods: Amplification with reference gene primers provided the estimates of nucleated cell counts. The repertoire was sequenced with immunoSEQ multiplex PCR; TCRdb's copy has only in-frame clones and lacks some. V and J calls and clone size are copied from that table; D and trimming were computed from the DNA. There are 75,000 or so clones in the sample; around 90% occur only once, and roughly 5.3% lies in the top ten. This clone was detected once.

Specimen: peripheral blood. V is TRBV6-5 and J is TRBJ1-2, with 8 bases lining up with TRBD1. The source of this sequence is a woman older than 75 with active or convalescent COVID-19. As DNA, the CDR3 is TGTGCCAGCAGCCTTGGACAGGGAGTAAATGGCTACACCTTC. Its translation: CASSLGQGVNGYTF.